This entry is about one T cell receptor (beta chain). Only in-frame clones appear in the TCRdb table, and some are missing; sequencing was by immunoSEQ multiplex PCR. Among approximately 290,000 clones listed, about nine tenths were seen once. This entry belongs to a study of blood T cell repertoires in COVID-19. About the study: Acute and convalescent COVID-19 samples came from the United States, Italy and Spain. The analysed material was cDNA or gDNA that came from T cells, B-cell-depleted T cells, or PBMCs.

The V end was cut by 6 bases, the J end by 1 base, with 10 bases between. The CDR3 runs to 14 residues. From germline, CDR1 is SNHLY and CDR2 FYNNEI. This TCR was recovered from a man aged 18 to 29 with active or convalescent COVID-19. The sample was peripheral blood. This rearrangement joins TRBV2 to TRBJ2-1, with D possibly TRBD2 on 6 matching bases. CDR3 nucleotide sequence: TGTGCCAGCAGGATAGCGGAGTCCTACAATGAGCAGTTCTTC. Its translation: CASRIAESYNEQFF.